A selection of T cell receptor beta chains follows, all from one sample in a study of cytomegalovirus exposure and HLA in healthy donors. Sequenced by immunoSEQ multiplex PCR; TCRdb stores in-frame clones only, minus some. The sample lists some 120,000 clones; approximately 80% were seen once. The specimen was PBMCs. These receptors all come from a woman between 18 and 29 years old in good health and CMV-seronegative. CDR3s include the opening cysteine and the closing phenylalanine or tryptophan. D genes are given only for firm matches. Where a row states a size, it is once, few, many or the class of an expanded clone; other rows omit it.

D gene | V gene | clone size | CDR3 protein
. | TRBV4-3 | . | CASSLSVTGNQPQHF
TRBD2 | TRBV11-2 | . | CASSPQSIAGGSYEQYF
. | TRBV4-2 | . | CASRPTWGLGTNEKLFF
TRBD1 | TRBV7-9 | once | CASSSPTGDEQYF
TRBD1 | TRBV27 | once | CASTGTGLYNEQFF
. | TRBV19 | . | CASSIQGRNQPQHF
. | TRBV11-2 | . | CASSLGNMAEQYF
. | TRBV12-5 | . | CASGLTGSYPEAFF
TRBD1 | TRBV19 | . | CASTDRGEGGYTF
. | TRBV30 | few | CAWSSGGNQPQHF
. | TRBV11-3 | . | CASSASYEQYF
. | TRBV7-5 | few | CVRSSSHPGGDHEQYF
. | TRBV10-2 | . | CASSAGAYGYTF
. | TRBV19 | once | CASSLKRLYSNQPQHF
. | TRBV6-6 | . | CASSYSTGWTEAFF
TRBD1 | TRBV5-4 | . | CASSQQGKQPQHF
. | TRBV9 | . | CASSANSPLYGEQFF
. | TRBV11-2 | . | CASSSAGQPSRETQYF
TRBD1 | TRBV5-1 | . | CASSGQGGNTEAFF
TRBD1 | TRBV27 | . | CASSYQGANTEAFF
TRBD2 | TRBV27 | . | CASKEASGRAEQFF
TRBD1 | TRBV5-4 | . | CASSPDRDEKLFF
. | TRBV5-5 | . | CASSLAQYNEQFF
. | TRBV5-4 | few | CASSSIPKGSQYF
TRBD1 | TRBV7-6 | . | CASSLGLAGTGDEKLFF
TRBD2 | TRBV7-2 | . | CASSLVASGSTDTQYF
. | TRBV9 | . | CASSVGDRSWAFF
. | TRBV28 | . | CASSLRLPLSSGNTIYF
TRBD2 | TRBV7-3 | . | CASSFLTSGGYNEQFF
. | TRBV7-9 | . | CASSFGGNSEAFF
. | TRBV11-3 | . | CASSLEGENTEAFF
. | TRBV7-3 | . | CASSLAEGKTQYF
. | TRBV5-4 | . | CASSYIRGGGLNTEAFF
TRBD2 | TRBV11-3 | . | CASSRGTSGVGELFF
. | TRBV7-2 | . | CASSLDRGSTEAFF
. | TRBV4-3 | few | CASSPDGAASYYGYTF
. | TRBV7-9 | . | CASRAYYEQYF
TRBD1 | TRBV4-1 | . | CASSGTGVGGETQYF
TRBD2 | TRBV19 | . | CASSPWTSGATGELFF
. | TRBV4-1 | . | CASSQDMGVFYGYTF
TRBD2 | TRBV5-1 | . | CASSLEKTSGPYNEQFF
. | TRBV2 | . | CASNMDAGNLVGYTF
. | TRBV11-2 | once | CASSPGPGDTQYF
. | TRBV6-5 | . | CASTQGSTIYF
TRBD2 | TRBV23-1 | . | CASSQPRRPFGGKPYEQYF
TRBD2 | TRBV6-5 | . | CASSYRPSGRAEGQFF
TRBD1 | TRBV11-2 | . | CASSLVSDRDLGTQYF
. | TRBV5-1 | . | CASRHPIRGEQYF
. | TRBV6-1 | . | CASSRTVVINEQYF